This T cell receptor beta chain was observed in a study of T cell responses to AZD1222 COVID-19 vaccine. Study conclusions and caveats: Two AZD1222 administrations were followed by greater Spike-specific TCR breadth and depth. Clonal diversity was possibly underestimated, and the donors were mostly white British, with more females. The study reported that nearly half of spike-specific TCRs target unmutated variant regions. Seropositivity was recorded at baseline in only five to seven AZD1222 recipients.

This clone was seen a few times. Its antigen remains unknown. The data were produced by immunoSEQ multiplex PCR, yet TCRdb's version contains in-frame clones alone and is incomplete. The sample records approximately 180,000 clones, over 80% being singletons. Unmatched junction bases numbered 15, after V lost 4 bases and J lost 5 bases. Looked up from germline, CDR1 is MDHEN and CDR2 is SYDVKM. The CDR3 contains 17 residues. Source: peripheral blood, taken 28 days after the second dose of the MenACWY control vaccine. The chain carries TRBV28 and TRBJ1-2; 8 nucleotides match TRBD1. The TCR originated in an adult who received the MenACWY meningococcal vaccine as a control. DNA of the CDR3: TGTGCCAGCAGTTCCGCGCTACAGGGGGGGTTTGTGTATGGCTACACCTTC. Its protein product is CASSSALQGGFVYGYTF.